This is a list of T cell receptor beta chains from one sample in a study of shared clonotypes between healthy human individuals. Clones were sequenced by immunoSEQ multiplex PCR, and TCRdb holds only the in-frame ones, with some missing. The table records 1.5 million to 2.5 million clones, about 95% of them present only once. The sample comprised naive CD8+ T cells sorted from blood. Receptors originate from a man between 18 and 35 years old in good health. Both conserved end residues are part of each CDR3. D genes are given only for firm matches. Not every row has a clone size; where given, it reads once, few, many or a size class.

J gene	D gene	clone size	V gene	CDR3 DNA	CDR3 protein
TRBJ2-7	NA	NA	TRBV7-3	TGTGCCAGCAGCTACTCGGAGGGCTCCGAGCAGTACTTC	CASSYSEGSEQYF
TRBJ2-3	NA	NA	TRBV27	TGTGCCAGCAGGGGGTCCGGGCGGTCTCTCACAGATACGCAGTATTTT	CASRGSGRSLTDTQYF
TRBJ1-3	NA	NA	TRBV28	TGTGCCAGCAGTTCAATAAATTACCCTTCGCTCGGACAGAGCTCTGGAAACACCATATATTTT	CASSSINYPSLGQSSGNTIYF
TRBJ2-1	TRBD1	NA	TRBV4-1	TGCGCCAGCAGCCAAGCCGGGACAGGGCGCGGGTTAGGGGAGGGCAATGAGCAGTTCTTC	CASSQAGTGRGLGEGNEQFF
TRBJ1-2	NA	once	TRBV28	TGTGCCAGCACAACCGGCTTAGAGGGACATGGCTACACCTTC	CASTTGLEGHGYTF
TRBJ2-7	NA	once	TRBV4-2	TGTGCCAGCAGCCAAGATCGGTGGGGATCCTCCGAGCAGTACTTC	CASSQDRWGSSEQYF
TRBJ2-1	NA	NA	TRBV27	TGTGCCAGCAGTTTAATCGGGGGCACTGAGCAGTTCTTC	CASSLIGGTEQFF
TRBJ1-1	NA	NA	TRBV28	TGTGCCAGCACCGGGATACCGGGGAACACTGAAGCTTTCTTT	CASTGIPGNTEAFF
TRBJ1-2	NA	NA	TRBV11-2	TGTGCCAGCAGCTCCCTCGACGGGGACAAACTTAACTATGGCTACACCTTC	CASSSLDGDKLNYGYTF
TRBJ2-2	NA	NA	TRBV7-9	TGTGCCAGCAGCTTTCTGGGGGGCCCCGGGGAGCTGTTTTTT	CASSFLGGPGELFF
TRBJ2-1	NA	NA	TRBV6-6	TGTGCCAGCAGTTACTCGAGCCCTAGCTCCTACAATGAGCAGTTCTTC	CASSYSSPSSYNEQFF
TRBJ1-1	NA	once	TRBV19	TGTGCCAGTAATTCTTTAGGGGATCTGGGAGCTGAAGCTTTCTTT	CASNSLGDLGAEAFF
TRBJ2-1	TRBD2	NA	TRBV29-1	TGCAGCGTAACATCAGGGACTAGCGGGAGGGTGCTCAATGAGCAGTTCTTC	CSVTSGTSGRVLNEQFF
TRBJ1-5	TRBD1	NA	TRBV28	TGTGCCAGCAGTTTATACAGGGGGGGCCAGCCCCAGCATTTT	CASSLYRGGQPQHF
TRBJ2-7	NA	NA	TRBV7-9	TGTGCCAGCAGCTTAGTCGGGTCAGAGTACGAGCAGTACTTC	CASSLVGSEYEQYF
TRBJ1-2	NA	NA	TRBV29-1	TGCAGCGTCGGGACTCCTGGCTGGGGGAATGGCTACACCTTC	CSVGTPGWGNGYTF
TRBJ2-7	NA	NA	TRBV9	TGTGCCAGCAGCCCCAGACAGGGAGGATACGAGCAGTACTTC	CASSPRQGGYEQYF
TRBJ2-7	TRBD1	once	TRBV4-1	TGCGCCAGCAGCCAAGATGGAGAGGGGGCTGGGGAGCAGTACTTC	CASSQDGEGAGEQYF
TRBJ2-2	TRBD1	NA	TRBV5-6	TGTGCCAGCAGCTTAACAGGGGACCTCACCGGGGAGCTGTTTTTT	CASSLTGDLTGELFF
TRBJ2-3	NA	NA	TRBV4-1	TGCGCCAGCAGCCACGGGACCACCCAAGGGGATACGCAGTATTTT	CASSHGTTQGDTQYF
TRBJ1-6	NA	NA	TRBV6-5	TGTGCCAGCAGTTACAGGGAAGGGTATTCACCCCTCCACTTT	CASSYREGYSPLHF
TRBJ1-1	NA	few	TRBV6-5	TGTGCCAGCAGGAGTGGCACTGAAGCTTTCTTT	CASRSGTEAFF
TRBJ1-2	TRBD1	NA	TRBV7-9	TGTGCCAGCAGCCCACAGGGGGTTAACTATGGCTACACCTTC	CASSPQGVNYGYTF
TRBJ2-1	NA	NA	TRBV5-1	TGCGCCACCTTAGGGCTCAGGGAGTCGGCTGAGCAGTTCTTC	CATLGLRESAEQFF
TRBJ1-5	NA	NA	TRBV27	TGTGCCAGCGGTACCCGGGGATATCAGCCCCAGCATTTT	CASGTRGYQPQHF
TRBJ2-7	NA	NA	TRBV6-5	TGTGCCAGCAGTTACTCGGCGGGCGGCAGGACTTACGAGCAGTACTTC	CASSYSAGGRTYEQYF
TRBJ2-7	TRBD2	NA	TRBV10-3	TGTGCCATCGGGGCTAGCGGGCCGCCCTACGAGCAGTACTTC	CAIGASGPPYEQYF
TRBJ1-4	NA	NA	TRBV7-8	TGTGCCAGCAGCACCCGACAGGATTATAATGAAAAACTGTTTTTT	CASSTRQDYNEKLFF
TRBJ2-3	NA	NA	TRBV7-8	TGTGCCAGCAGCTTAAATTACGAGGGAGTCACAGATACGCAGTATTTT	CASSLNYEGVTDTQYF
TRBJ2-7	NA	NA	TRBV6-1	TGTGCCAGCAGTGAGTATGTGTCGGCCTCCTACGAGCAGTACTTC	CASSEYVSASYEQYF
TRBJ2-1	TRBD2	NA	TRBV28	TGTGCCAGCGGGTCCCGACTAGCGGGAGACAATGAGCAGTTCTTC	CASGSRLAGDNEQFF
TRBJ2-7	TRBD2	NA	TRBV5-5	TGTGCCAGCAGCCTAAGCGGGATCTACGAGCAGTACTTC	CASSLSGIYEQYF
TRBJ2-1	TRBD1	once	TRBV13	TGTGCCAGCAGCGCGAAGACAGGGGTCCATGAGCAGTTCTTC	CASSAKTGVHEQFF
TRBJ2-7	NA	NA	TRBV5-4	TGTGCCAGCAGCTTGTCTAGAACCTACGAGCAGTACTTC	CASSLSRTYEQYF
TRBJ2-2	NA	NA	TRBV4-3	TGCGCCAGCAGCCAGGAAACTTCCAACACCGGGGAGCTGTTTTTT	CASSQETSNTGELFF
TRBJ2-7	TRBD1	NA	TRBV4-1	TGCGCCAGCAGCCAAGTGTGGCAGGGGGCCTACGAGCAGTACTTC	CASSQVWQGAYEQYF
TRBJ2-1	TRBD2	NA	TRBV10-2	TGCGCCAGCAGTGAGAGCGGGGGGGCCACGGCCTACAATGAGCAGTTCTTC	CASSESGGATAYNEQFF
TRBJ2-1	TRBD1	once	TRBV6-5	TGTGCCAGCAGTGATACAGGGGTCTACAATGAGCAGTTCTTC	CASSDTGVYNEQFF
TRBJ2-7	NA	NA	TRBV5-8	TGTGCCAGCAGCTTTTCGGGCAGGGTGAACGAGCAGTACTTC	CASSFSGRVNEQYF